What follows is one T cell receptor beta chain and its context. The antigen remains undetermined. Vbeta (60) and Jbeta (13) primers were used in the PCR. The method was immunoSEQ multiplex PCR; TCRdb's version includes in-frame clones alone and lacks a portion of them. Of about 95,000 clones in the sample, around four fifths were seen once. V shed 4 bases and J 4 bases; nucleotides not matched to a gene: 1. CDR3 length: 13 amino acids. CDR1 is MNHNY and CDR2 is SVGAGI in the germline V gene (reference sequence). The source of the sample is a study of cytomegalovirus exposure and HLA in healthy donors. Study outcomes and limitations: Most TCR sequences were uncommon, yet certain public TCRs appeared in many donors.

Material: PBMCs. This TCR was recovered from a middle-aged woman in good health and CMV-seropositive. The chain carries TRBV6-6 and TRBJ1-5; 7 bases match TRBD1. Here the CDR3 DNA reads TGTGCCAGCAGTTTACAGGGGAATCAGCCCCAGCATTTT. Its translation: CASSLQGNQPQHF.